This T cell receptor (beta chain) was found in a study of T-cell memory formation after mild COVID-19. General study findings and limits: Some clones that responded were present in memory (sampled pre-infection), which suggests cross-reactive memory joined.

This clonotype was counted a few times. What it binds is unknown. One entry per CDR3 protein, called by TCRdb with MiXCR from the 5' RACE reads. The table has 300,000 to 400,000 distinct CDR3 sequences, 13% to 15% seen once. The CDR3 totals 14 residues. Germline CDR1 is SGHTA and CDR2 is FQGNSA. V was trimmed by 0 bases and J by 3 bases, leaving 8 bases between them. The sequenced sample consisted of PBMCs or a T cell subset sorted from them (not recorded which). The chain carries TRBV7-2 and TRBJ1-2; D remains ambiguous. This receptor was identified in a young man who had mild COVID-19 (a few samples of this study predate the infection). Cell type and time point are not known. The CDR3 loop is CASSLAGAYYGYTF. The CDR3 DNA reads TGTGCCAGCAGCTTAGCTGGCGCGTACTATGGCTACACCTTC.